The 9 T cell receptor beta chains below come from one sample, sequenced in a study of OX40 agonist ivuxolimab in advanced cancers. This table comes from immunoSEQ multiplex PCR, and its TCRdb copy is limited to in-frame clones, with some not included. Counted here are approximately 77,000 clones, approximately 85% occurring once; the ten biggest clones make up 2% to 2.5%. Sequencing used CD4+ or CD8+ T cells sorted from blood, obtained in a trial of the OX40 agonist ivuxolimab. The receptor source for this set is an adult with an advanced solid tumor such as melanoma, head and neck, liver or kidney cancer.

The chain joins TRBV5-1 to TRBJ1-5; 7 bases map to TRBD1. Germline-derived CDR1 and CDR2 are SGHRS and YFSETQ. The junction had 8 bases not matched to a gene; V was cut back by 2 bases and J by 0 bases. The CDR3 has 17 amino acids. The CDR3 region has the DNA TGCGCCAGCAGCTTCGCCCCGACAGGGACTAGCAATCAGCCCCAGCATTTT. Protein: CASSFAPTGTSNQPQHF.

The DNA of the CDR3 is TGTGCCAGCAGCTTGCCGGGACAGGGGAACACTGAAGCTTTCTTT. As protein: CASSLPGQGNTEAFF. This rearrangement joins TRBV7-9 to TRBJ1-1; 9 bases align to TRBD1. Trimming at V came to 3 bases and at J to 1 base, leaving 3 bases not matched to a gene. The CDR3 is 15 amino acids. Germline loops: CDR1 SEHNR, CDR2 FQNEAQ (reference sequence).

This chain uses TRBV18 with TRBJ2-7, with 7 nucleotides matching TRBD2. The CDR3 has 17 residues. Germline lookup yields CDR1 KGHSH and CDR2 LQKENI. J lost 0 bases, V lost 6 bases, and 14 bases had no gene match. The CDR3 is CASSLGSGRGSSYEQYF. DNA for the CDR3: TGTGCCAGCTCTCTCGGTTCGGGGAGGGGAAGCTCCTACGAGCAGTACTTC.

The chain carries TRBV7-8 and TRBJ2-1; D perhaps matches TRBD2 (6 bases). Between the trimmed V and J ends, which lost 5 bases and 3 bases, there was a span of 14 bases. The length of the CDR3 is 15 residues. The V gene's germline CDR1 is SGHVS and CDR2 FQNEAQ. The CDR3 sequence: CASSRGGVSYNEQFF. The CDR3 DNA sequence: TGTGCCAGCAGCCGCGGCGGGGTCAGCTACAATGAGCAGTTCTTC.

The rearrangement links TRBV18 to TRBJ1-4, with D uncertain. The V end lost 3 bases, the J end lost 5 bases, and 10 bases lay between the germline ends. The CDR3 is 14 amino acids. Germline values: CDR1 KGHSH, CDR2 LQKENI. CDR3 region: CASSPATGNEKLFF. For the CDR3, the DNA is TGTGCCAGCTCACCGGCTACTGGCAATGAAAAACTGTTTTTT.

The rearrangement joins TRBV28 to TRBJ1-2; a possible D gene is TRBD1 (5 bases). The CDR3 loop spans 14 amino acids. Looked up from germline, CDR1 is MDHEN and CDR2 is SYDVKM. Trimming removed 7 bases from V and 6 bases from J, with 18 bases in between. CDR3 sequence (DNA): TGTGCCAGCAACCTCCAGTCCAGGGTGGATGGCTACACCTTC. Its translation is CASNLQSRVDGYTF.

CDR3 nucleotide sequence: TGTGCCAGCAACTTGAGACAGGGGGCCGCCTACGAGCAGTACTTC. It translates to CASNLRQGAAYEQYF. The chain uses TRBV27 and TRBJ2-7, with 10 bases lining up with TRBD1. Germline V gene sequence: CDR1 MNHEY, CDR2 SMNVEV (reference sequence). Trimming took 7 bases from V and 2 from J; bases not matched to a gene: 8. CDR3 length: 15 residues.

The genes are TRBV30 and TRBJ1-1; TRBD1 is a possible D gene (5 bases). Trimming took 5 bases from V and 7 from J, leaving 17 bases between them. The CDR3 contains 13 residues. The germline V gene encodes CDR1 GTSNPN and CDR2 SVGIG (reference sequence). The CDR3 is CAWGRGGGGEAFF. CDR3 bases: TGTGCCTGGGGCCGTGGGGGGGGAGGTGAAGCTTTCTTT. Drawing the rest from reference TRBV30 and TRBJ1-1, the complete variable domain is SQTIHQWPATLVQPVGSPLSLECTVEGTSNPNLYWYRQAAGRGLQLLFYSVGIGQISSEVPQNLSASRPQDRQFILSSKKLLLSDSGFYLCAWGRGGGGEAFFGQGTRLTVV.

The V gene is TRBV6-5, the J gene TRBJ2-2; 9 bases are shared with TRBD1. V was clipped by 4 bases and J by 3 bases; unmatched bases: 6. Germline values: CDR1 MNHEY, CDR2 SVGAGI. The CDR3 has 16 residues. In nucleotides, the CDR3 is TGTGCCAGCAGTTGGGGGACAGGGTCATACACCGGGGAGCTGTTTTTT. It encodes CASSWGTGSYTGELFF.